What follows are 13 T cell receptor beta chains derived from one specimen sequenced in a study of OX40 agonist ivuxolimab in advanced cancers. Measured with immunoSEQ multiplex PCR; TCRdb has only the in-frame clones, and not every one. The sample yields tens of thousands of clones, 83% seen once. The specimen comprised CD4+ or CD8+ T cells sorted from blood, sampled in a trial of the OX40 agonist ivuxolimab. The receptor source for this set is an adult with an advanced solid tumor such as melanoma, head and neck, liver or kidney cancer.

The chain couples TRBV19 to TRBJ2-7, with D perhaps TRBD2 (5 bases). Germline CDR1 and CDR2: LNHDA and SQIVND (reference sequence). CDR3 length: 15 amino acids. The ends were cut back, 1 base at V and 0 bases at J, with 10 bases in the middle. The CDR3 DNA follows: TGTGCCAGTAGTATAGGGGTTAGCGTCTCCTACGAGCAGTACTTC. As protein: CASSIGVSVSYEQYF.

The chain has TRBV5-6 and TRBJ2-7; D perhaps matches TRBD1 (7 bases). CDR1 is SGHDT, CDR2 YYEEEE, per germline. CDR3 size: 14 residues. Between the trimmed V and J ends, which lost 4 bases and 6 bases, there was a span of 17 bases. The CDR3: CASSLRRGRLEQYF. The CDR3 nucleotides read TGTGCCAGCAGCCTCCGGAGGGGGCGGCTCGAGCAGTACTTC.

This clone has a single count. The V and J genes are TRBV11-2 and TRBJ1-5, with D hard to call. V lost 5 bases, J lost 4 bases, and 9 bases lay in between. The CDR3 totals 13 residues. CDR1 is SGHAT and CDR2 is FQNNGV in the germline V gene. The CDR3 protein is CASSQGWNQPQHF. DNA for the CDR3: TGTGCCAGCAGCCAAGGTTGGAATCAGCCCCAGCATTTT.

V and J are TRBV7-2 and TRBJ2-7, with D tentatively TRBD2 (5 bases). The CDR3 runs 13 residues. Germline loops: CDR1 SGHTA, CDR2 FQGNSA. V lost 1 base and J lost 6, with 10 bases in between. The CDR3: CASSLGGPVEQYF. CDR3 nucleotides: TGTGCCAGCAGCTTAGGAGGGCCAGTCGAGCAGTACTTC.

The chain recombines TRBV7-9 with TRBJ1-1; no clear D. This CDR3 spans 15 amino acids. Trimming pared 0 bases from V and 2 bases from J, leaving 10 bases between. Germline CDR1 SEHNR, CDR2 FQNEAQ (reference sequence). CDR3 in DNA: TGTGCCAGCAGCTTAGCGCTGGGGAGCAACACTGAAGCTTTCTTT. This encodes CASSLALGSNTEAFF.

The chain joins TRBV29-1 to TRBJ1-2, with 11 positions matching TRBD1. Germline lookup yields CDR1 SQVTM and CDR2 ANQGSEA. The CDR3 sequence is 12 residues long. The V gene end was trimmed by 6 bases and the J gene end by 6 bases; junction bases not matched to a gene: 3. In DNA, the CDR3 is TGCAGCGTACCGGGACAGGGGGATGGCTACACCTTC. Residues: CSVPGQGDGYTF.

The count of this clone is one. The CDR3: CASSPGLAGVLQETQYF. DNA for the CDR3: TGTGCCAGCAGCCCGGGACTAGCGGGGGTTCTCCAAGAGACCCAGTACTTC. The chain links TRBV7-3 to TRBJ2-5; 14 nucleotides line up with TRBD2. CDR3 size: 17 residues. Trimming removed 5 bases from V and 1 base from J; junction bases left unmatched: 6. From germline, CDR1 is SGHTA and CDR2 FQGTGA.

The CDR3 bases are TGTGCCTGGAAGGGTACAGGGGGTTCCTACGAGCAGTACTTC. Encoded protein: CAWKGTGGSYEQYF. The chain is built from TRBV30 and TRBJ2-7; 8 nucleotides agree with TRBD1. This CDR3 spans 14 amino acids. Germline V gives CDR1 GTSNPN, CDR2 SVGIG (reference sequence). V lost 4 bases to trimming and J lost 1 base; unmatched junction nucleotides: 6. Variable domain in full (rest from reference TRBV30 and TRBJ2-7): SQTIHQWPATLVQPVGSPLSLECTVEGTSNPNLYWYRQAAGRGLQLLFYSVGIGQISSEVPQNLSASRPQDRQFILSSKKLLLSDSGFYLCAWKGTGGSYEQYFGPGTRLTVT.

There are a few counts of this clone. The CDR3 loop reads CTSSRLGTSGGPSTDTQYF. The CDR3 nucleotides are TGCACCAGCAGCCGGCTGGGGACTAGCGGGGGCCCTAGCACAGATACGCAGTATTTT. The chain recombines TRBV1 with TRBJ2-3; whether TRBD2, the table's D call, matches the DNA was not checked. TRBV1 is reported as a pseudogene. This CDR3 is 19 amino acids long.

This chain uses TRBV6-6 with TRBJ2-7; 8 nucleotides match TRBD2. Germline V gene lookup returns CDR1 MNHNY and CDR2 SVGAGI (reference sequence). Unmatched junction bases numbered 8, after V lost 8 bases and J lost 2 bases. CDR3 size: 14 residues. This chain's CDR3 is CASQPFSGAYEQYF. The CDR3, as DNA: TGTGCCAGCCAACCCTTTAGCGGGGCCTACGAGCAGTACTTC.

The rearrangement uses TRBV7-9 and TRBJ2-7; D perhaps matches TRBD2 (6 bases). CDR1 and CDR2 (germline): SEHNR, FQNEAQ (reference sequence). The CDR3 runs 14 residues. V dropped 3 bases and J dropped 2 bases, with 11 bases sitting between them. CDR3 sequence: CASSFTSRPYEQYF. CDR3 bases: TGTGCCAGCAGCTTCACTAGCAGGCCCTACGAGCAGTACTTC.

This chain's CDR3 is CASSATGQGDDGYTF. In DNA form, the CDR3 reads TGTGCCAGCAGCGCCACGGGACAGGGGGATGATGGCTACACCTTC. V is TRBV5-4 and J is TRBJ1-2; 11 bases line up with TRBD1. Trimming removed 4 bases from V and 6 bases from J; junction bases left unmatched: 8. CDR3 length equals 15 residues. Germline CDR1 is SGHNT and CDR2 is YYREEE (reference sequence).

The chain links TRBV5-5 to TRBJ2-5; D is perhaps TRBD1 (6 bases). CDR1 and CDR2 (germline): SGHKS, YYEKEE (reference sequence). CDR3 length equals 13 residues. V was cut by 5 bases and J by 1 base, with 9 bases left in between. The CDR3 region is CASRTGIQETQYF. The CDR3 DNA reads TGTGCCAGCAGAACAGGGATCCAAGAGACCCAGTACTTC.